These 27 T cell receptor beta chains originate from one sample sequenced in a study of T-cell reconstitution after alpha-beta-depleted transplantation in children. Unique molecular identifiers were incorporated into the prepared TCRbeta library. TCRdb passed the PCR reads through MiXCR, listing each CDR3 protein once. Of over 150,000 distinct CDR3 sequences in the sample, roughly 15% were seen once. Material: PBMCs from the stem cell graft donor, obtained from the stem cell graft. These receptors came from a human donor who donated a stem cell graft to a child with acute lymphoblastic leukemia.

This clonotype was seen at least ten times. The rearrangement uses TRBV6-2 or TRBV6-3 and TRBJ2-1; D uncertain. The CDR3 sequence is 13 residues long. V lost 3 bases and J 3 bases, leaving 6 bases between the germline ends. Germline V gives CDR1 MNHEY, CDR2 SVGEGT. CDR3 in DNA: TGTGCCAGCAGTTATTCCAACTACAATGAGCAGTTCTTC. It specifies CASSYSNYNEQFF.

A few counts support this clonotype. The chain employs TRBV7-2 and TRBJ2-1; possibly TRBD2 for D (7 bases). The CDR3 sequence is 13 residues long. Germline assignment: CDR1 SGHTA and CDR2 FQGNSA. V was trimmed by 8 bases and J by 9 bases, leaving 17 bases between them. The CDR3 protein is CASAEGGGSEQFF. The DNA for the CDR3 is TGTGCCAGCGCCGAAGGGGGGGGCAGTGAGCAGTTCTTC.

This clonotype was recorded many times. This chain links TRBV7-8 with TRBJ1-6; TRBD1 matches at 10 bases. Trimming removed 4 bases from V and 13 bases from J; junction bases left unmatched: 13. The CDR3 contains 16 residues. Germline V gene sequence: CDR1 SGHVS, CDR2 FQNEAQ. This chain's CDR3 is CASSSKPGQGLFPLHF. The DNA for the CDR3 is TGTGCCAGCAGCTCAAAGCCGGGACAGGGGTTATTTCCCCTCCACTTT.

In its sample, this clonotype was seen many times. The rearrangement links TRBV5-1 to TRBJ2-7, with 11 nucleotides matching TRBD1. The CDR3 is made up of 15 amino acids. V was pared by 0 bases and J by 7 bases, with 6 bases of the junction left unmatched. Germline V CDR1 and CDR2: SGHRS, YFSETQ. The CDR3 spells CASSLGTGGREEQYF. CDR3 coding DNA: TGCGCCAGCAGCTTGGGGACAGGGGGCCGGGAAGAGCAGTACTTC.

This clonotype was seen more than once but under ten times. The chain couples TRBV30 to TRBJ1-4, with a tentative D call TRBD1 (5 bases). Germline lookup yields CDR1 GTSNPN and CDR2 SVGIG (reference sequence). This CDR3 is built from 15 residues. V was trimmed by 3 bases and J by 2 bases, leaving 13 bases between them. The CDR3 region has the DNA TGTGCCTGGAGCCCAGCGGGACCTACTAATGAAAAACTGTTTTTT. It specifies CAWSPAGPTNEKLFF. The complete variable domain, with remaining parts taken from reference TRBV30 and TRBJ1-4, reads SQTIHQWPATLVQPVGSPLSLECTVEGTSNPNLYWYRQAAGRGLQLLFYSVGIGQISSEVPQNLSASRPQDRQFILSSKKLLLSDSGFYLCAWSPAGPTNEKLFFGSGTQLSVL.

The chain recombines TRBV5-1 with TRBJ1-1; TRBD1 matches 9 bases. In germline, CDR1 is SGHRS, CDR2 YFSETQ. Trimming at V came to 5 bases and at J to 6 bases, leaving 8 bases not matched to a gene. This CDR3 comprises 14 residues. CDR3 nucleotide sequence: TGCGCCAGCAGTTGGGACAGGGTAGGGGCTGAAGCTTTCTTT. It is translated as CASSWDRVGAEAFF.

This clonotype was recorded only once. The chain employs TRBV28 and TRBJ1-5, with 7 bases lining up with TRBD1. The CDR3 consists of 14 residues. The germline gives CDR1 MDHEN, CDR2 SYDVKM. V lost 6 bases, J lost 9 bases, and 11 bases stayed unmatched. The CDR3 loop is CASSQGQVLLPQHF. The CDR3 DNA is TGTGCCAGCAGCCAAGGACAGGTTTTGTTGCCCCAGCATTTT.

This clonotype was detected ten times or more. The rearrangement uses TRBV12-3 or TRBV12-4 and TRBJ2-5; 10 bases agree with TRBD2. Trimming at V came to 7 bases and at J to 6 bases, leaving 8 bases not matched to a gene. This CDR3 has 14 residues. As DNA, the CDR3 is TGTGCCAGCACCCAAGCGGGAGGGCCGAAGACCCAGTACTTC. Encoded protein: CASTQAGGPKTQYF.

This clonotype appeared many times. This rearrangement joins TRBV3-1 to TRBJ2-7; D is undetermined. The germline V gene encodes CDR1 LGHDT and CDR2 YNNKEL (reference sequence). V shed 7 bases and J shed 0 bases, with 10 bases lying between them. CDR3 size: 13 residues. The CDR3 DNA follows: TGTGCCAGCACCTTTGCGAGCTCCTACGAGCAGTACTTC. It encodes CASTFASSYEQYF.

This clonotype was found many times. V is TRBV29-1 and J is TRBJ2-7; the match to TRBD1 covers 7 bases. The length of the CDR3 is 15 residues. Trimming cost V 2 bases and J 0 bases; bases outside gene matches: 7. Germline values: CDR1 SQVTM, CDR2 ANQGSEA. This chain's CDR3 is CSVELDEGASYEQYF. CDR3 nucleotide sequence: TGCAGCGTTGAATTGGATGAGGGGGCCTCCTACGAGCAGTACTTC.

The rearrangement links TRBV10-3 to TRBJ1-2; possible D gene TRBD1, 5 bases. The V end was cut by 3 bases, the J end by 4 bases, with 9 bases between. The CDR3 totals 13 residues. Germline lookup yields CDR1 ENHRY and CDR2 SYGVKD. CDR3 nucleotides: TGTGCCATCAGTGACGACAGACGCTATGGCTACACCTTC. Protein sequence: CAISDDRRYGYTF.

A few counts support this clonotype. The chain carries TRBV12-3 or TRBV12-4 and TRBJ2-1; D may match TRBD1 or TRBD2 (6 bases each). The CDR3 has 17 amino acids. V was trimmed by 6 bases and J by 0 bases, leaving 18 bases between them. The CDR3 nucleotides are TGTGCCAGCAGCCGGGCAAGACTAGGGGGCTCCTACAATGAGCAGTTCTTC. Translating it yields CASSRARLGGSYNEQFF.

This clonotype was picked up many times. This sequence joins TRBV27 and TRBJ1-2, with no clear D. CDR3 length equals 14 residues. Between the trimmed V and J ends, which lost 7 bases and 2 bases, there was a span of 14 bases. The germline V gene encodes CDR1 MNHEY and CDR2 SMNVEV (reference sequence). CDR3 bases: TGTGCCAGCAAGGGCGGTAGCTTAAACTATGGCTACACCTTC. This translates into CASKGGSLNYGYTF.

This clonotype came up many times. The chain couples TRBV29-1 to TRBJ2-7, with 10 bases aligning to TRBD2. CDR1 and CDR2 from the germline V gene are SQVTM and ANQGSEA. The CDR3 spans 14 residues. Trimming at V came to 4 bases and at J to 5 bases, leaving 8 bases not matched to a gene. The CDR3 is CSVVQREGGHEQYF. The CDR3 DNA is TGCAGCGTTGTCCAGCGGGAGGGCGGCCACGAGCAGTACTTC.

This clonotype was detected many times. The genes are TRBV5-1 and TRBJ2-3; D might be TRBD2 (6 bases). Germline loops: CDR1 SGHRS, CDR2 YFSETQ. V dropped 4 bases and J dropped 0 bases, with 9 bases sitting between them. CDR3 length: 14 amino acids. The CDR3 region is CASSPGGSTDTQYF. As DNA, the CDR3 is TGCGCCAGCAGCCCCGGAGGGAGCACAGATACGCAGTATTTT. The whole variable domain, filled in from reference TRBV5-1 and TRBJ2-3, reads KAGVTQTPRYLIKTRGQQVTLSCSPISGHRSVSWYQQTPGQGLQFLFEYFSETQRNKGNFPGRFSGRQFSNSRSEMNVSTLELGDSALYLCASSPGGSTDTQYFGPGTRLTVL.

This clonotype came up many times. The chain joins TRBV10-2 to TRBJ1-1; no clear D. Per the germline V gene, CDR1 is WSHSY and CDR2 is SAAADI. V was trimmed by 2 bases and J by 0 bases, leaving 10 bases between them. The CDR3 has 15 residues. The CDR3 is CASSEGPGLNTEAFF. The CDR3 DNA follows: TGCGCCAGCAGTGAGGGTCCAGGCCTGAACACTGAAGCTTTCTTT.

The chain carries TRBV20-1 and TRBJ1-1, with a tentative D call TRBD1 (6 bases). Trimming stripped 5 bases from V and 4 bases from J, with 17 bases between. The CDR3 runs 14 residues. Germline V lookup: CDR1 DFQATT, CDR2 SNEGSKA (reference sequence). The CDR3 DNA is TGCAGTGCTCACCGGACAGCCGAGGGCACTGAAGCTTTCTTT. Its translation is CSAHRTAEGTEAFF.

In its sample, this clonotype was seen many times. The CDR3 sequence is CSANIRDRGFQETQYF. The CDR3 DNA reads TGCAGTGCAAATATCCGGGACAGGGGCTTCCAAGAGACCCAGTACTTC. This chain uses TRBV20-1 with TRBJ2-5; 10 positions agree with TRBD1. Germline V gives CDR1 DFQATT, CDR2 SNEGSKA (reference sequence). The CDR3 runs to 16 residues. The V and J ends lost 6 bases and 1 base, in that order; junction bases with no gene match: 11.

This clonotype was seen a few times. J is TRBJ2-1 and V is TRBV11-2, with D perhaps TRBD1 or TRBD2 (5 bases each). The CDR3 contains 14 residues. Germline V gene sequence: CDR1 SGHAT, CDR2 FQNNGV. Between the trimmed V and J ends, which lost 5 bases and 7 bases, there was a span of 15 bases. CDR3 protein: CASSLFPGANEQFF. The CDR3, as DNA: TGTGCCAGCAGCCTCTTTCCCGGGGCGAATGAGCAGTTCTTC.

This clonotype was seen a handful of times. The chain is built from TRBV28 and TRBJ1-1; the D is unclear. The CDR3 extends over 11 amino acids. Germline CDR1 reads MDHEN; CDR2 reads SYDVKM. V was cut by 1 base and J by 10 bases, with 7 bases left in between. CDR3 protein: CASSLSTRAFF. As DNA, the CDR3 is TGTGCCAGCAGTTTATCGACAAGAGCTTTCTTT.

This clonotype was seen ten or more times. The V gene is TRBV29-1, the J gene TRBJ1-1, with a tentative D call TRBD1 (6 bases). Deletions cut 4 bases from V and 2 bases from J, with 20 bases between. The V gene's germline CDR1 is SQVTM and CDR2 ANQGSEA. The CDR3 loop spans 16 amino acids. The CDR3 DNA is TGCAGCGTTGGCCCGGGACAATCAAAGGCTAACACTGAAGCTTTCTTT. Translating gives CSVGPGQSKANTEAFF. The full variable domain, in which reference TRBV29-1 and TRBJ1-1 provide the parts outside the CDR3, is SAVISQKPSRDICQRGTSLTIQCQVDSQVTMMFWYRQQPGQSLTLIATANQGSEATYESGFVIDKFPISRPNLTFSTLTVSNMSPEDSSIYLCSVGPGQSKANTEAFFGQGTRLTVV.

CDR3 coding DNA: TGTGCCAGCAGCCGGACACGAGATCCCCCCGGGGAGCTGTTTTTT. It encodes CASSRTRDPPGELFF. This rearrangement joins TRBV7-9 to TRBJ2-2; D possibly corresponds to TRBD1 (5 bases). With 5 bases removed from V and 6 bases from J, the gap between germline ends came to 16 bases. CDR1 is SEHNR and CDR2 is FQNEAQ in the germline V gene (reference sequence). This CDR3 has 15 amino acids.

The sample holds many counts of this clonotype. The genes are TRBV5-1 and TRBJ2-5; 7 bases agree with TRBD1. This CDR3 comprises 14 residues. Germline loops: CDR1 SGHRS, CDR2 YFSETQ. Trimming removed 2 bases from V and 1 base from J; junction bases left unmatched: 2. The CDR3 DNA reads TGCGCCAGCAGCTTCAACAGGGGCCAAGAGACCCAGTACTTC. Its translation is CASSFNRGQETQYF.

This clonotype was detected ten times or more. V gene TRBV12-3 or TRBV12-4 combines with J gene TRBJ2-2, with D possibly TRBD2 on 6 matching bases. This CDR3 spans 15 amino acids. Trimming stripped 5 bases from V and 7 bases from J, with 17 bases between. This CDR3 reads CASSPSPGVGGELFF. The CDR3 nucleotides are TGTGCCAGCAGTCCCTCCCCGGGAGTAGGCGGGGAGCTGTTTTTT.

This clonotype was counted many times. This chain connects TRBV2 to TRBJ2-1, with a possible D match to TRBD2 (5 bases). This CDR3 region has 13 residues. V shed 9 bases and J shed 4 bases, with 13 bases lying between them. The germline V gene has CDR1 SNHLY and CDR2 FYNNEI. CDR3 DNA: TGTGCCAGTATGAGCGGACCGTACAATGAGCAGTTCTTC. Amino acids: CASMSGPYNEQFF.

The chain couples TRBV5-1 to TRBJ2-5, with unresolved D. The CDR3 sequence is 14 residues long. V lost 1 base to trimming and J lost 3 bases, with 10 bases between them. Per germline, CDR1 SGHRS and CDR2 YFSETQ. The DNA for the CDR3 is TGCGCCAGCAGCTTGAGTATGGGGAAAGAGACCCAGTACTTC. Its translation: CASSLSMGKETQYF. Full variable domain (remainder filled in from reference TRBV5-1 and TRBJ2-5): KAGVTQTPRYLIKTRGQQVTLSCSPISGHRSVSWYQQTPGQGLQFLFEYFSETQRNKGNFPGRFSGRQFSNSRSEMNVSTLELGDSALYLCASSLSMGKETQYFGPGTRLLVL.

The sample holds many counts of this clonotype. This sequence joins TRBV5-5 and TRBJ1-2; 9 bases map to TRBD1. Trimming took 4 bases from V and 4 from J; bases not matched to a gene: 8. Germline-derived CDR1 and CDR2 are SGHKS and YYEKEE (reference sequence). The CDR3 extends over 15 amino acids. This CDR3 reads CASSINRDRVYGYTF. In nucleotides, the CDR3 is TGTGCCAGCAGCATAAACCGGGACAGGGTCTATGGCTACACCTTC.